This passage covers 15 T cell receptor beta chains from one sample sequenced in a study of T cell changes during pregnancy in multiple sclerosis. Sequencing used immunoSEQ multiplex PCR; TCRdb keeps in-frame clones, though not all of them. The repertoire holds approximately 53,000 clones, with around nine tenths as singletons. This material consisted of CD4+ T cells from peripheral blood mononuclear cells, taken before pregnancy. The receptors here all came from a female donor with multiple sclerosis, enrolled in a pregnancy study.

Only a few counts were recorded for this clone. This chain joins TRBV19 and TRBJ1-1; D might be TRBD1 (5 bases). The CDR3 is 14 residues long. V lost 3 bases, J lost 1 base, and 9 bases lay in between. The germline V gene has CDR1 LNHDA and CDR2 SQIVND (reference sequence). CDR3 region: CASSIAGRNTEAFF. In DNA form, the CDR3 reads TGTGCCAGTAGTATCGCAGGGCGGAACACTGAAGCTTTCTTT. Full variable domain (missing parts from reference TRBV19 and TRBJ1-1): DGGITQSPKYLFRKEGQNVTLSCEQNLNHDAMYWYRQDPGQGLRLIYYSQIVNDFQKGDIAEGYSVSREKKESFPLTVTSAQKNPTAFYLCASSIAGRNTEAFFGQGTRLTVV.

The chain employs TRBV5-4 and TRBJ2-5; 9 bases fit TRBD1. The CDR3 contains 16 residues. The V gene's germline CDR1 is SGHNT and CDR2 YYREEE (reference sequence). The J segment lost 2 bases and the V segment lost 4 bases, leaving 9 bases of the junction unmatched. The CDR3 sequence: CASSRFNRGLQETQYF. As DNA, the CDR3 is TGTGCCAGCAGCCGATTTAACAGGGGGCTTCAAGAGACCCAGTACTTC.

This chain connects TRBV30 to TRBJ1-5, with TRBD1 identical over 9 bases. Germline CDR1 is GTSNPN and CDR2 is SVGIG (reference sequence). V was clipped by 2 bases and J by 4 bases; unmatched bases: 3. This CDR3 is 14 amino acids long. CDR3 nucleotide sequence: TGTGCCTGGAGTCCAGGGACAGGGAATCAGCCCCAGCATTTT. Amino acid sequence: CAWSPGTGNQPQHF.

Only one count was recorded for this clone. The CDR3, as DNA: TGCGCCAGCTACCTAGCGGCCCTCTCCTACAATGAGCAGTTCTTC. It translates to CASYLAALSYNEQFF. V usage is TRBV10-2 and J usage is TRBJ2-1, with 7 bases identical to TRBD2. V dropped 8 bases and J dropped 0; count of bases not matched to a gene: 7. CDR1 WSHSY and CDR2 SAAADI come from the germline V gene. The CDR3 runs to 15 residues.

The V call is TRBV14, the J call TRBJ2-7; 7 bases line up with TRBD2. With 2 bases clipped from V and 5 bases from J, the junction kept 9 bases outside the gene matches. The germline V gene encodes CDR1 SGHDN and CDR2 FVKESK. The CDR3 length is 15 residues. CDR3 in DNA: TGTGCCAGCAGCCAATACGGGGGGAAAACAAACGAGCAGTACTTC. Translation: CASSQYGGKTNEQYF.

The J gene is TRBJ1-2, the V gene TRBV28; D perhaps matches TRBD1 (6 bases). Trimming pared 1 base from V and 8 bases from J, leaving 17 bases between. Germline assignment: CDR1 MDHEN and CDR2 SYDVKM. The CDR3 is made up of 15 amino acids. The CDR3 protein is CASSLSGHSEGGYTF. Written as DNA, the CDR3 is TGTGCCAGCAGTTTATCGGGACACTCCGAGGGGGGCTACACCTTC.

This chain links TRBV29-1 with TRBJ1-2; 12 bases are shared with TRBD1. In germline, CDR1 is SQVTM, CDR2 ANQGSEA. This CDR3 spans 16 amino acids. V was clipped by 5 bases and J by 2 bases; unmatched bases: 9. For the CDR3, the DNA is TGCAGCGTTCCCCGGGACAGGGGGCTCGTGAACTATGGCTACACCTTC. This codes for CSVPRDRGLVNYGYTF.

V gene TRBV28 combines with J gene TRBJ1-3, with D possibly being TRBD1 (6 bases). This CDR3 has 16 amino acids. Germline V gives CDR1 MDHEN, CDR2 SYDVKM. The V end lost 2 bases, the J end lost 0 bases, and 11 bases lay between the germline ends. The CDR3 sequence: CASSLPTGGSGNTIYF. Written as DNA, the CDR3 is TGTGCCAGCAGTTTACCGACAGGAGGCTCTGGAAACACCATATATTTT.

The rearrangement uses TRBV27 and TRBJ1-4; no definite D call. The CDR3 has 17 amino acids. Trimming removed 5 bases from V and 4 bases from J, with 20 bases in between. The germline V gene has CDR1 MNHEY and CDR2 SMNVEV (reference sequence). DNA of the CDR3: TGTGCCAGCAGTCCTCGGGGAAAACCTTGGGGTAATGAAAAACTGTTTTTT. Its translation: CASSPRGKPWGNEKLFF.

This rearrangement joins TRBV5-4 to TRBJ2-2; 9 nucleotides align to TRBD1. CDR1 and CDR2 from the germline V gene are SGHNT and YYREEE (reference sequence). With V trimmed by 4 bases and J by 5 bases, 6 bases remained unmatched. The CDR3 spans 15 residues. For the CDR3, the DNA is TGTGCCAGCAGCCCCAAGGACAGGGGAACCGGGGAGCTGTTTTTT. This translates into CASSPKDRGTGELFF.

The chain is built from TRBV7-2 and TRBJ2-7, with D perhaps matching TRBD1 (5 bases). The CDR3 loop spans 14 amino acids. Germline V CDR1 and CDR2: SGHTA, FQGNSA. Between the trimmed V and J ends, which lost 2 bases and 2 bases, there was a span of 10 bases. The CDR3 DNA sequence: TGTGCCAGCAGCTTATCTACAGGCACCTACGAGCAGTACTTC. Its protein is CASSLSTGTYEQYF.

This clone came up once. CDR3: CASSSSTGTGYIYGYTF. The DNA of the CDR3 is TGCGCCAGCAGCTCCTCAACCGGGACAGGGTATATCTATGGCTACACCTTC. This chain connects TRBV5-1 to TRBJ1-2; 9 bases are shared with TRBD1. Per germline, CDR1 SGHRS and CDR2 YFSETQ. V lost 3 bases and J lost 4; bases outside the gene matches: 13. The CDR3 sequence is 17 residues long.

The chain carries TRBV10-3 and TRBJ2-3, with D tentatively TRBD2 (7 bases). Germline lookup yields CDR1 ENHRY and CDR2 SYGVKD. V shed 11 bases and J shed 0 bases, with 15 bases lying between them. CDR3 length equals 14 residues. The CDR3 here is CAYRGAISTDTQYF. Written as DNA, the CDR3 is TGTGCCTATCGGGGGGCGATCAGCACAGATACGCAGTATTTT.

The J gene is TRBJ2-7, the V gene TRBV28; D uncertain. V was shortened by 2 bases and J by 13 bases, with 12 bases between the two germline ends. The CDR3 is 11 amino acids. The germline V gene encodes CDR1 MDHEN and CDR2 SYDVKM. CDR3 bases: TGTGCCAGCAGTTTACCGACTCGGGTCTACTTC. Its translation is CASSLPTRVYF.

The chain employs TRBV11-2 and TRBJ1-5; D is perhaps TRBD1 (5 bases). The CDR3 covers 12 residues. Germline V lookup: CDR1 SGHAT, CDR2 FQNNGV. Trimming removed 4 bases at V and 7 bases at J, with 8 bases between. The CDR3 sequence is CASSSGGQPQHF. For the CDR3, the DNA is TGTGCCAGCAGCTCGGGGGGACAGCCCCAGCATTTT.